Below, 11 T cell receptor beta chains from the same sample are listed, as sequenced in a study of blood T cell repertoires in COVID-19. Profiled with immunoSEQ multiplex PCR; TCRdb holds only in-frame clones, not every one. Altogether about 210,000 clones are present, 75% to 90% being singletons, with the ten largest covering more than 4%. The sequenced sample was PBMCs or T cells enriched from blood (not recorded which). The receptor set was obtained from a woman in her twenties or thirties who had been exposed to COVID-19.

This chain joins TRBV5-5 and TRBJ1-6; 8 nucleotides line up with TRBD1. The CDR3 is 15 residues long. The V gene's germline CDR1 is SGHKS and CDR2 YYEKEE (reference sequence). J gave up 9 bases and V 4 bases, and 9 bases lay outside the gene matches. CDR3 protein: CASSPDRGRGSPLHF. The CDR3 DNA follows: TGTGCCAGCAGCCCTGACAGGGGAAGGGGTTCACCCCTCCACTTT.

The rearrangement links TRBV12-3 or TRBV12-4 to TRBJ1-1, with a tentative D call TRBD1 (5 bases). V was pared by 6 bases and J by 10 bases, with 12 bases between. This CDR3 is built from 11 residues. The CDR3 coding sequence is TGTGCCAGCAGACGCAGGGAAGGAGCTTTCTTT. It encodes CASRRREGAFF.

The rearrangement joins TRBV15 to TRBJ1-1; D is unclear. Germline assignment: CDR1 LNHNV and CDR2 YYDKDF (reference sequence). Trimming took off 0 bases at V and 3 bases at J, with 8 bases between the two ends. CDR3 length equals 14 residues. The CDR3 DNA sequence: TGTGCCACCAGCAGAGATCTCCGGGACACTGAAGCTTTCTTT. It specifies CATSRDLRDTEAFF.

The rearrangement joins TRBV7-9 to TRBJ1-1; TRBD1 is a possible D gene (5 bases). The germline V gene encodes CDR1 SEHNR and CDR2 FQNEAQ (reference sequence). The CDR3 consists of 14 residues. Trimming removed 1 base from V and 0 bases from J, with 6 bases in between. In DNA form, the CDR3 reads TGTGCCAGCAGCTTAGTACAGGTGAACACTGAAGCTTTCTTT. It translates to CASSLVQVNTEAFF.

The V call is TRBV30, the J call TRBJ1-4, with unresolved D. Trimming took 4 bases from V and 5 from J, leaving 17 bases between them. CDR1 and CDR2 from the germline V gene are GTSNPN and SVGIG (reference sequence). CDR3 size: 15 residues. The CDR3 region has the DNA TGTGCCTGGACCGCTGGTGGGCAGGCGAATGAAAAACTGTTTTTT. Translating gives CAWTAGGQANEKLFF.

This sequence joins TRBV5-1 and TRBJ1-2, with D maybe TRBD1 (6 bases). The germline V gene has CDR1 SGHRS and CDR2 YFSETQ. Trimming removed 7 bases at V and 0 bases at J, with 19 bases between. The length of the CDR3 is 16 residues. The DNA of the CDR3 is TGCGCCAGCCTCCCCTCGCCCGGGGGGCCTAACTATGGCTACACCTTC. Its translation: CASLPSPGGPNYGYTF.

The chain couples TRBV19 to TRBJ1-6; 7 bases are a match to TRBD1. The ends lost 4 bases at V and 4 bases at J; junction bases unmatched: 4. Germline values: CDR1 LNHDA, CDR2 SQIVND (reference sequence). This CDR3 is 15 amino acids long. The CDR3 loop reads CASSTRTGYNSPLHF. The CDR3 coding sequence is TGTGCCAGTAGTACCCGGACAGGTTATAATTCACCCCTCCACTTT.

The rearrangement uses TRBV2 and TRBJ2-7; possibly TRBD2 for D (6 bases). The V gene lost 7 bases and the J gene lost 5 bases, with 15 bases spanning the gap. From germline, CDR1 is SNHLY and CDR2 FYNNEI. The CDR3 spans 13 residues. For the CDR3, the DNA is TGTGCCAGCATCATAGGAGGGTTCGACGAGCAGTACTTC. Residues: CASIIGGFDEQYF.

The chain carries TRBV27 and TRBJ1-5; weak D call: TRBD1 (6 bases). The CDR3 totals 15 residues. Between the trimmed V and J ends, which lost 6 bases and 5 bases, there was a span of 17 bases. CDR1 and CDR2 (germline): MNHEY, SMNVEV (reference sequence). The CDR3: CASSPQGVGDQPQHF. The CDR3 region has the DNA TGTGCCAGCAGCCCACAGGGAGTGGGAGATCAGCCCCAGCATTTT.

The chain combines TRBV19 with TRBJ1-1; D remains ambiguous. Germline values: CDR1 LNHDA, CDR2 SQIVND (reference sequence). Trimming removed 6 bases from V and 5 bases from J, with 16 bases in between. The CDR3 totals 14 residues. The CDR3: CASREDSGRTEAFF. In DNA form, the CDR3 reads TGTGCCAGTAGAGAGGATTCGGGGAGGACTGAAGCTTTCTTT.

With regard to this clone: The sample carries other DNA sequences with the same CDR3. The V and J genes are TRBV5-1 and TRBJ2-2, with TRBD1 as a possible D gene (6 bases). The CDR3 sequence is 14 residues long. In germline, CDR1 is SGHRS, CDR2 YFSETQ. V gave up 6 bases and J gave up 1 base, with 10 bases separating them. CDR3 in DNA: TGCGCCAGCAACCCGGACAGGAACACCGGGGAGCTGTTTTTT. This gives the protein CASNPDRNTGELFF.